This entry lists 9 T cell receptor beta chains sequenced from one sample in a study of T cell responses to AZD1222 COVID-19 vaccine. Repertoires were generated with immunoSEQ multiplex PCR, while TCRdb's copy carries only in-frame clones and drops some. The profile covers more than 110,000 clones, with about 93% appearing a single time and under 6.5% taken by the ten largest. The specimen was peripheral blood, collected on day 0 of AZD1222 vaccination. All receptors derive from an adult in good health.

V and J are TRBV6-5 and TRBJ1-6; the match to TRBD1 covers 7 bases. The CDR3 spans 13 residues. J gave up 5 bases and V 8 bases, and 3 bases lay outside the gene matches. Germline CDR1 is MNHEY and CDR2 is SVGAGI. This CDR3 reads CASGRGNNSPLHF. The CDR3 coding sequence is TGTGCCAGCGGCAGGGGGAATAATTCACCCCTCCACTTT.

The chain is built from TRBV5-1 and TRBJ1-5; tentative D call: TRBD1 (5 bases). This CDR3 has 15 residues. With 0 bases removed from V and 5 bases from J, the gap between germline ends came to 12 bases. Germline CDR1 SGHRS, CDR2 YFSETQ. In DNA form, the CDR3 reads TGCGCCAGCAGCTTGGACGACAGCCCCTATCAGCCCCAGCATTTT. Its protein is CASSLDDSPYQPQHF. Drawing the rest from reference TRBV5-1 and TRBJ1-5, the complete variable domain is KAGVTQTPRYLIKTRGQQVTLSCSPISGHRSVSWYQQTPGQGLQFLFEYFSETQRNKGNFPGRFSGRQFSNSRSEMNVSTLELGDSALYLCASSLDDSPYQPQHFGDGTRLSIL.

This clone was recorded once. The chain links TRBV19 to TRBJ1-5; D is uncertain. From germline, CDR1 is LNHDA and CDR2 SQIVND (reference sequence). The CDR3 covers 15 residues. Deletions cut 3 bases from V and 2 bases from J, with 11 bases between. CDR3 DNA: TGTGCCAGTAGTATGGCCGCCTCGGGCAATCAGCCCCAGCATTTT. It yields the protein CASSMAASGNQPQHF. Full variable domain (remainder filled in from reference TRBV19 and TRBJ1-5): DGGITQSPKYLFRKEGQNVTLSCEQNLNHDAMYWYRQDPGQGLRLIYYSQIVNDFQKGDIAEGYSVSREKKESFPLTVTSAQKNPTAFYLCASSMAASGNQPQHFGDGTRLSIL.

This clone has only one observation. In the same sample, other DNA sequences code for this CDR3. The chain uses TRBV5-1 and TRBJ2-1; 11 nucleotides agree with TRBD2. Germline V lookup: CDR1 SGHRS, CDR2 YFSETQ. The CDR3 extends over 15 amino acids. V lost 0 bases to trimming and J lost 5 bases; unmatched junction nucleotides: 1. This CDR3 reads CASSLVLAGDNEQFF. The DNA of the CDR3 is TGCGCCAGCAGCTTGGTACTAGCGGGAGACAATGAGCAGTTCTTC.

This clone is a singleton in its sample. CDR3 DNA sequence: TGTGCCAGCACCGCGACAGGGACCTACGAGCAGTACTTC. Protein: CASTATGTYEQYF. The chain couples TRBV28 to TRBJ2-7, with 7 positions matching TRBD1. Germline CDR1 is MDHEN and CDR2 is SYDVKM. The CDR3 totals 13 residues. The junction had 5 bases not matched to a gene; V was cut back by 7 bases and J by 2 bases. The variable domain in full, with the rest retrieved from reference TRBV28 and TRBJ2-7, is DVKVTQSSRYLVKRTGEKVFLECVQDMDHENMFWYRQDPGLGLRLIYFSYDVKMKEKGDIPEGYSVSREKKERFSLILESASTNQTSMYLCASTATGTYEQYFGPGTRLTVT.

This CDR3 reads CASSSGQGSNTGELFF. DNA for the CDR3: TGTGCCAGCAGCTCTGGACAGGGGTCGAACACCGGGGAGCTGTTTTTT. The chain combines TRBV11-3 with TRBJ2-2; 9 nucleotides agree with TRBD1. Per the germline V gene, CDR1 is SGHNT and CDR2 is YENEEA. This CDR3 comprises 16 residues. Germline trimming cut 4 bases from V and 0 bases from J; bases unmatched to any gene: 3. Combining the CDR3 with reference TRBV11-3 and TRBJ2-2 gives the whole variable domain EAGVVQSPRYKIIEKKQPVAFWCNPISGHNTLYWYLQNLGQGPELLIRYENEEAVDDSQLPKDRFSAERLKGVDSTLKIQPAELGDSAVYLCASSSGQGSNTGELFFGEGSRLTVL.

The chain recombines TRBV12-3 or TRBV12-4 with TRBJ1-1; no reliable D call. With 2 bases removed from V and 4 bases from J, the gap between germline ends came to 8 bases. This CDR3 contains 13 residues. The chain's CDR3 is CASSLRPPTEAFF. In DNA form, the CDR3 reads TGTGCCAGCAGTTTAAGGCCCCCCACTGAAGCTTTCTTT.

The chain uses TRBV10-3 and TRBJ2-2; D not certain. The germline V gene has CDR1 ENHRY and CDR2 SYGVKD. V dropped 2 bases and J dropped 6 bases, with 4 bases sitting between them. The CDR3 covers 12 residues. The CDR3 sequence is CAISEMAGELFF. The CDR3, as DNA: TGTGCCATCAGTGAGATGGCCGGGGAGCTGTTTTTT.

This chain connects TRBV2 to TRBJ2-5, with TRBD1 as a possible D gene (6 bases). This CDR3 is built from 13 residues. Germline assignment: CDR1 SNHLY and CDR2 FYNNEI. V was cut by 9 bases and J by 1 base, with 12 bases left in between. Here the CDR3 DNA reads TGTGCCAGTATCAGGACAGTCCAAGAGACCCAGTACTTC. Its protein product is CASIRTVQETQYF.